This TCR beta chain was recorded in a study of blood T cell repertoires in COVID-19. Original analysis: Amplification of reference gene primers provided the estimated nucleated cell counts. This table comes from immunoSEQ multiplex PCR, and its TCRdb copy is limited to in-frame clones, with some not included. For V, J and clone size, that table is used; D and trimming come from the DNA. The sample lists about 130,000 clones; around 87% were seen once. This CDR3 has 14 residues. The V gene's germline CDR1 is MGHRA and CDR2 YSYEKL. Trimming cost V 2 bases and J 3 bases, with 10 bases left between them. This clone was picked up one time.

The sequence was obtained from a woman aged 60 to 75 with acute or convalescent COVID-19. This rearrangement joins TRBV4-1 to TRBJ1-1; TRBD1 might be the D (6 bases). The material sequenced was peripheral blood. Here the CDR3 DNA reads TGCGCCAGCAGCCAATTAAGGACAGACACTGAAGCTTTCTTT. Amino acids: CASSQLRTDTEAFF.